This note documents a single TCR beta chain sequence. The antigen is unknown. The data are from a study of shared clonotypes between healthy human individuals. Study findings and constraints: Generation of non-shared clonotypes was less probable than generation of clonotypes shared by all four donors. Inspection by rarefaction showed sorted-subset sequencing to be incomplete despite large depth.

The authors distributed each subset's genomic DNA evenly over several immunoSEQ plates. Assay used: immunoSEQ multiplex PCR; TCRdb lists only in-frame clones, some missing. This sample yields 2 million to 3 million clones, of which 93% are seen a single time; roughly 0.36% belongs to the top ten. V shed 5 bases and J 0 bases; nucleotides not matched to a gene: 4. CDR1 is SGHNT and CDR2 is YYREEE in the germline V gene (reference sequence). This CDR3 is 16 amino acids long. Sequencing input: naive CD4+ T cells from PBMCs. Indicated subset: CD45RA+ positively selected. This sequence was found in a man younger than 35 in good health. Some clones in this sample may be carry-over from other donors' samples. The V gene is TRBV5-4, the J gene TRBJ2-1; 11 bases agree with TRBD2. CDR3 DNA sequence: TGTGCCAGCAGGGAGACTAGCGGGGTCTCCTACAATGAGCAGTTCTTC. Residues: CASRETSGVSYNEQFF.